This T cell receptor beta chain was sequenced for a study of T cell responses to AZD1222 COVID-19 vaccine. General study points: Dominant at 160-218 and 743-854, vaccine-associated CD4 TCRs also spanned spike.

This clone has only a few counts. Antigen specificity is unknown. Clones were sequenced by immunoSEQ multiplex PCR, and TCRdb holds only the in-frame ones, with some missing. The data contain 100,000 to 150,000 clones, 90% of them seen just once; the ten biggest clones take up 6.9%. The V gene's germline CDR1 is SEHNR and CDR2 FQNEAQ (reference sequence). The V and J ends lost 5 bases and 6 bases respectively, with 17 bases between them. This CDR3 region has 14 residues. The sample consisted of peripheral blood, taken on day 0 of AZD1222 vaccination. The source is an adult in good health. The V and J genes are TRBV7-9 and TRBJ2-7; perhaps D is TRBD1 or TRBD2 (5 bases each). The chain's CDR3 is CASSGTEVLGEQYF. The DNA of the CDR3 is TGTGCCAGCAGCGGGACGGAGGTCCTTGGCGAGCAGTACTTC.